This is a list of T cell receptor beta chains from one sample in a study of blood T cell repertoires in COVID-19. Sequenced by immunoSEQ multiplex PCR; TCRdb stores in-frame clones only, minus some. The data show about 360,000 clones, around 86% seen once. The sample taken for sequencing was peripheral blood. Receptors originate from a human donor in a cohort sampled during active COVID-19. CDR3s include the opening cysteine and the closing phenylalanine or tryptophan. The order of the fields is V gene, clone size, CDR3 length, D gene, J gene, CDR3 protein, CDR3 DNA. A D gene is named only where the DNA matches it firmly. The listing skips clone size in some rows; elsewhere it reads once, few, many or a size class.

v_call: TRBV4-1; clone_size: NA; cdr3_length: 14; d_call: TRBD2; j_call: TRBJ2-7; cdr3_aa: CASSSPGGFYEQYF; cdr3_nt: TGCGCCAGCAGCTCACCGGGGGGTTTCTACGAGCAGTACTTC
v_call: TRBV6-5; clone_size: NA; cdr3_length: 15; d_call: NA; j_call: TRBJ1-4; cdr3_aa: CASSTHRESGEKLFF; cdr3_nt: TGTGCCAGCAGTACCCACAGGGAGTCCGGCGAAAAACTGTTTTTT
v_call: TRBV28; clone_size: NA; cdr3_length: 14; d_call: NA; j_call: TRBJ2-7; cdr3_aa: CASRTGHLPNEQYF; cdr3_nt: TGTGCCAGCAGGACGGGACACTTGCCCAACGAGCAGTACTTC
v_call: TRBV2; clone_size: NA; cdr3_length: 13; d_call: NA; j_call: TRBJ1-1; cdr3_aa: CASIPQGAEEAFF; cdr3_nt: TGTGCCAGCATCCCCCAGGGCGCGGAGGAAGCTTTCTTT
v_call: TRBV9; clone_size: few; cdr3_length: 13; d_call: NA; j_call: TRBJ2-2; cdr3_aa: CASSLEPGVELFF; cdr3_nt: TGTGCCAGCAGTCTAGAACCGGGAGTGGAGCTGTTTTTT
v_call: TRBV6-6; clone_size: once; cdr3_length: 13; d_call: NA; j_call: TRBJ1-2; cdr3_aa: CATRGQSNYGYTF; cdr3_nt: TGTGCCACGCGGGGCCAGAGTAACTATGGCTACACCTTC
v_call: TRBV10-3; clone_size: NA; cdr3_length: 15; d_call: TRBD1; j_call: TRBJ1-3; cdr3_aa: CAISESDRSGNTIYF; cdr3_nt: TGTGCCATCAGTGAGTCGGACAGGTCTGGAAACACCATATATTTT
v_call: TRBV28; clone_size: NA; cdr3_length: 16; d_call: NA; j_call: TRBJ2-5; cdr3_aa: CASSLFRQGGWETQYF; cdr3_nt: TGTGCCAGCAGTTTGTTTCGGCAGGGGGGTTGGGAGACCCAGTACTTC
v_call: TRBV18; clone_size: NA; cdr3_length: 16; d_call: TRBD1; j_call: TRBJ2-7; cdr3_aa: CASSPRQGALNYEQYF; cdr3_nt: TGTGCCAGCTCACCACGTCAGGGGGCCCTCAATTACGAGCAGTACTTC
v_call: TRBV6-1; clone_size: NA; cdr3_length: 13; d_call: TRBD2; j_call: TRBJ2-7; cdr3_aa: CASSDGLAGPQYF; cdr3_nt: TGTGCCAGCAGTGACGGACTAGCGGGACCGCAGTACTTC
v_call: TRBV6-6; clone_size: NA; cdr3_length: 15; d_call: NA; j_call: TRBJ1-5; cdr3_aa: CASSTWEYSNQPQHF; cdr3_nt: TGTGCCAGCAGTACCTGGGAGTATAGCAATCAGCCCCAGCATTTT
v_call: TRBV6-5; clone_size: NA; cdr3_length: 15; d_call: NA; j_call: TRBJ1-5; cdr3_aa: CASLTEAVSNQPQHF; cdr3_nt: TGTGCCAGCTTGACAGAGGCGGTTAGCAATCAGCCCCAGCATTTT
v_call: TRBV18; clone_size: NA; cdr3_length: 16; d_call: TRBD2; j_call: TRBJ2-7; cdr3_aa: CASSATSGGVPSEQYF; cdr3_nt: TGTGCCAGCTCAGCGACTAGCGGGGGAGTTCCCAGCGAGCAGTACTTC
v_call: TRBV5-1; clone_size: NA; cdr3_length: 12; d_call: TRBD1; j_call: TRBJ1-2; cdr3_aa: CASSMTGMVVTF; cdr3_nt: TGCGCCAGCAGTATGACAGGGATGGTAGTCACCTTC
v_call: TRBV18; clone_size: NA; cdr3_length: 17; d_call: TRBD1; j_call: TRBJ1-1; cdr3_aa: CASSPPRGQSMNTEAFF; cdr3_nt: TGTGCCAGCTCACCACCGAGGGGGCAGTCCATGAACACTGAAGCTTTCTTT
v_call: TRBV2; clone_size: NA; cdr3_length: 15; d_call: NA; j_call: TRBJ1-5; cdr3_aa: CASSPWGDRNQPQHF; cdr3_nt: TGTGCCAGCAGCCCGTGGGGGGATCGCAATCAGCCCCAGCATTTT
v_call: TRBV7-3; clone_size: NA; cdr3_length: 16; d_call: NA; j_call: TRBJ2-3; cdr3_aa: CASSPSGPGVADTQYF; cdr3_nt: TGTGCCAGCAGCCCATCCGGGCCGGGGGTTGCTGATACGCAGTATTTT
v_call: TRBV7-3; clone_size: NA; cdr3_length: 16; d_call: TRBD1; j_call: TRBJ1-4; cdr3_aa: CASSNRDRGSNEKLFF; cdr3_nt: TGTGCCAGCAGCAACCGGGACAGGGGTTCCAATGAAAAACTGTTTTTT
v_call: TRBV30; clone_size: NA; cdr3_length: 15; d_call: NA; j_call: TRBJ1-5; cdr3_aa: CAWSVGTPHSQPQHF; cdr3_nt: TGTGCCTGGAGTGTAGGGACTCCTCACAGTCAGCCCCAGCATTTT
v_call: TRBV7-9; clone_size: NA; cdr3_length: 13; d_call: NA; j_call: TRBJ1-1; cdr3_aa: CASSLPMNTEAFF; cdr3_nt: TGTGCCAGCAGCCTTCCTATGAACACTGAAGCTTTCTTT